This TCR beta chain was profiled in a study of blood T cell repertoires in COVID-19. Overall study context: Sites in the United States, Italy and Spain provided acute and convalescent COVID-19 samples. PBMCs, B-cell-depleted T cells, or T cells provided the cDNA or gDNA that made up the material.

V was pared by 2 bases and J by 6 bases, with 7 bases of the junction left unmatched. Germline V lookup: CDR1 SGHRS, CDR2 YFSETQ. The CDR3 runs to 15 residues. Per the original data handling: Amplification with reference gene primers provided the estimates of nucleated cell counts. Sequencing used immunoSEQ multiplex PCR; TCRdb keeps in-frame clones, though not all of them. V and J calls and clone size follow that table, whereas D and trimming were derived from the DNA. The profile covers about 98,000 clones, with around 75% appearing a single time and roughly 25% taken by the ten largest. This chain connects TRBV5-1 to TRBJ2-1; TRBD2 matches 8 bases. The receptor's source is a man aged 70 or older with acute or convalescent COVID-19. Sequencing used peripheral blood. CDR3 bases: TGCGCCAGCAGCTTCCTAGCGGGTGGGCTCAATGAGCAGTTCTTC. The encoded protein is CASSFLAGGLNEQFF.